The table lists the clone carrying this T cell receptor beta chain with a few counts. The antigen is not known. The entry originates in a study of T cells in Graves' hyperthyroidism and ophthalmopathy. Study observations and caveats: A model built on 13 V-J features separated ophthalmopathy from stable hyperthyroidism.

From RNA transcripts, TCR beta CDR3 regions were amplified. Using the HTBI primer set, a first-round RT-PCR was run on the TCR CDR3. TCRdb analysed the multiplex PCR reads with MiXCR anew, one entry per CDR3 protein. The sample has 750,000 to 900,000 distinct CDR3 sequences; over 35% are singletons. The germline V and J ends were trimmed by 4 bases and 1 base, with 14 bases remaining between them. Germline assignment: CDR1 LNHDA and CDR2 SQIVND (reference sequence). The CDR3 sequence is 17 residues long. Hyperthyroidism, newly diagnosed and lasting under 2 months, affected patients aged 18 to 65. Researchers barred patients who had uncontrolled infection, other autoimmune disease, pregnancy or lactation.

The sequencing input was blood. The receptor was derived from a man between 18 and 35 years old with Graves' hyperthyroidism. The chain carries TRBV19 and TRBJ2-6; D gene ambiguous. DNA for the CDR3: TGTGCCAGTAGTAGGGCCCTTTTCGAATCTGGGGCCAACGTCCTGACTTTC. This sequence encodes CASSRALFESGANVLTF.